This T cell receptor (beta chain) was identified during a study of cytomegalovirus exposure and HLA in healthy donors. CDR3 length: 15 residues. The V gene lost 2 bases and the J gene lost 4 bases, with 14 bases spanning the gap. Germline CDR1 reads MRHNA; CDR2 reads SNTAGT. This clone appeared a single time. The PCR made use of 60 Vbeta and 13 Jbeta primers. Only in-frame clones appear in the TCRdb table, and some are missing; sequencing was by immunoSEQ multiplex PCR. The table includes about 91,000 clones, around 80% detected once. The chain couples TRBV6-4 to TRBJ1-1, with D possibly TRBD1 on 5 matching bases. Material: PBMCs. The TCR comes from a male donor in good health and CMV-seropositive. DNA for the CDR3: TGTGCCAGCAGTGACAGGCGAGCGGGGGGCACTGAAGCTTTCTTT. Protein sequence: CASSDRRAGGTEAFF.